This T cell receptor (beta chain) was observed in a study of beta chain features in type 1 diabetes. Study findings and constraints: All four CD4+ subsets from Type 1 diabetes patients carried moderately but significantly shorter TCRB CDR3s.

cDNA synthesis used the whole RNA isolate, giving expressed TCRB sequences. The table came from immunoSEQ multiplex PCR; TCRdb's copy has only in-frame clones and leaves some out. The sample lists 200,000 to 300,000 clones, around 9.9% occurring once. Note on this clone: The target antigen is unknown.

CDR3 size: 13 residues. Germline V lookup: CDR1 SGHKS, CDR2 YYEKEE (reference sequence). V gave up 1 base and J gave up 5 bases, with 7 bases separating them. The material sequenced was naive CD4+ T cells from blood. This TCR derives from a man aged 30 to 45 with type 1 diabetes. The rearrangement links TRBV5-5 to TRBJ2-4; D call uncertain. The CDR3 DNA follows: TGTGCCAGCAGCTTGAACAGCCAAAACATTCAGTACTTC. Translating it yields CASSLNSQNIQYF.